This T cell receptor (beta chain) was identified in a study of T cell clusters in autoimmune cytopenias. Concerning this clonotype: The target antigen is unknown.

Germline CDR1 reads SEHNR; CDR2 reads FQNEAQ (reference sequence). The CDR3 contains 16 residues. TRB was amplified by touch-down multiplex PCR, primer pools A and B combined. TCRdb reanalyzed the multiplex PCR reads and collapses them to one entry per CDR3 protein, without DNA. The data show 5,700 or so distinct CDR3 sequences, and the top ten clones hold about two fifths. Study-level findings and limits: No cluster-lack signature appeared between secondary cytopenia and chronic lymphocytic leukemia patients, apparently due to lymphoma masking.

TRB amplification used around 260 ng of peripheral blood genomic DNA. The same data also contributed to another study, on T cell repertoires in aging, cancer and after chemotherapy. From that report: Donors were grouped into six age bands spanning 30 or younger through 70 or older. Compared with age-matched healthy donors, untreated hematological or solid cancer patients showed higher blood TCR clonality. In healthy donors, age-related TCR diversity loss mainly reflected lost richness.

The source of this sequence is a human donor in good health. Sequencing input: peripheral blood. The chain combines TRBV7-9 with TRBJ1-5; the TRBD1 assignment by TCRdb is unverifiable without DNA. CDR3 amino acids: CASSLAGQGVDEPQHF.